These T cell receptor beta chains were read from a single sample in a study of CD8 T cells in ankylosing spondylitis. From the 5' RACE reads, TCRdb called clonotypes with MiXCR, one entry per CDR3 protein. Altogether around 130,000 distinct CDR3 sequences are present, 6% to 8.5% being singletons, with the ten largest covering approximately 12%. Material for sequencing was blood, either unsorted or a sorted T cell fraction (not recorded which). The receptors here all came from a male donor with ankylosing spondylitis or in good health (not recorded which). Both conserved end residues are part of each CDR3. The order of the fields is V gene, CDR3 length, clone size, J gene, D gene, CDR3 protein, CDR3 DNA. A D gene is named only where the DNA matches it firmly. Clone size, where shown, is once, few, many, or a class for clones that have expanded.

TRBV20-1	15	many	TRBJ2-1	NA	CSASRRPGTSNEQFF	TGCAGTGCTAGTAGGCGGCCGGGGACCTCCAATGAGCAGTTCTTC
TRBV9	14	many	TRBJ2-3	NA	CASSVAAATDTQYF	TGTGCCAGCAGCGTTGCGGCAGCCACAGATACGCAGTATTTT
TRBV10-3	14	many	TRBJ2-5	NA	CAISDRLATETQYF	TGTGCCATCAGTGACCGACTCGCTACGGAGACCCAGTACTTC
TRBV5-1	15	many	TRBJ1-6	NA	CASSIEQGANSPLHF	TGCGCCAGCAGCATTGAACAGGGTGCAAATTCACCCCTCCACTTT
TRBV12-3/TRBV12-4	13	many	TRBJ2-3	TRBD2	CATGASGADTQYF	TGTGCCACTGGGGCTAGCGGGGCAGATACGCAGTATTTT
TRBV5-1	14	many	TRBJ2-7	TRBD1	CASSWGTGSYEQYF	TGCGCCAGCAGCTGGGGGACAGGCTCCTACGAGCAGTACTTC
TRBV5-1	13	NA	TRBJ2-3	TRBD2	CASRSASGDTQYF	TGCGCCAGCAGATCGGCTAGCGGGGATACGCAGTATTTT
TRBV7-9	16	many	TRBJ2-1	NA	CASSPVGRSSYNEQFF	TGTGCCAGCAGCCCGGTAGGACGGAGCTCCTACAATGAGCAGTTCTTC
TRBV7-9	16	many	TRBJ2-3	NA	CASTDGQPHDTDTQYF	TGTGCCAGCACGGATGGACAGCCTCACGATACAGATACGCAGTATTTT
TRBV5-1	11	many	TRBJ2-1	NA	CASGDLNEQFF	TGCGCCAGCGGGGACTTAAATGAGCAGTTCTTC
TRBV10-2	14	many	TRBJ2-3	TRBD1	CASRRDRLTDTQYF	TGCGCCAGCAGAAGGGACAGACTCACAGATACGCAGTATTTT
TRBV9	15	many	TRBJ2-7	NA	CASSVRAGNSYEQYF	TGTGCCAGCAGCGTAAGGGCAGGGAATTCCTACGAGCAGTACTTC
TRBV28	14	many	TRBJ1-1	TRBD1	CASPGTGGDTEAFF	TGTGCCAGCCCTGGGACAGGGGGTGACACTGAAGCTTTCTTT
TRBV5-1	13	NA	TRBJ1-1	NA	CASSPRGETEAFF	TGCGCCAGCAGCCCCAGGGGAGAGACTGAAGCTTTCTTT
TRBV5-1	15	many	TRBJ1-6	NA	CASSLVTPLDSPLHF	TGCGCCAGCAGCTTGGTCACGCCGTTAGATTCACCCCTCCACTTT
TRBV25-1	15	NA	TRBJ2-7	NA	CASSEFGGHTYEQYF	TGTGCCAGCAGTGAATTTGGGGGACATACCTACGAGCAGTACTTC
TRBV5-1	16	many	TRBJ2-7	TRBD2	CASSLQSPGLGYEQYF	TGCGCCAGCAGCCTCCAAAGTCCGGGACTAGGTTACGAGCAGTACTTC
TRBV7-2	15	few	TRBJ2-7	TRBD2	CASSLDSSGGYEQYF	TGTGCCAGCAGCTTAGATAGTAGCGGGGGCTACGAGCAGTACTTC
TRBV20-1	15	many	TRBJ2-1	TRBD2	CSARLAGTSYNEQFF	TGCAGTGCTCGACTAGCGGGAACCTCCTACAATGAGCAGTTCTTC
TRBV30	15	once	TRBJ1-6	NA	CAWSVLDQGESPLHF	TGTGCCTGGAGTGTCCTCGACCAAGGGGAGTCACCCCTCCACTTT
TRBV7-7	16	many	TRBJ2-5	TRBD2	CASSLEGSGRGETQYF	TGTGCTAGCAGCTTAGAAGGGAGCGGGAGAGGAGAGACCCAGTACTTC
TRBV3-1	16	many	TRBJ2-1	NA	CASSHTGRGSYNEQFF	TGTGCCAGCAGCCATACGGGACGGGGCTCCTACAATGAGCAGTTCTTC
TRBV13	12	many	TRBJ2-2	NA	CASSPSPGELFF	TGTGCCAGCAGCCCATCACCCGGGGAGCTGTTTTTT
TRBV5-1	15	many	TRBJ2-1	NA	CASSLEPSSYNEQFF	TGCGCCAGCAGCTTGGAGCCTTCCTCCTACAATGAGCAGTTCTTC
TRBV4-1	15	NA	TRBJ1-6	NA	CASSYQGGRNSPLHF	TGCGCCAGCAGCTATCAGGGTGGGCGTAATTCACCCCTCCACTTT
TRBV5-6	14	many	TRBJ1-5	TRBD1	CASSLGQYNQPQHF	TGTGCCAGCAGCCTGGGACAGTACAATCAGCCCCAGCATTTT